The 14 T cell receptor beta chains below come from one sample, sequenced in a study of blood T cells in healthy people across ages. Sample-barcoded 5' priming and a J-beta primer mix drove a second PCR of about 6 to 12 cycles. TCRdb passed the 5' RACE reads through MiXCR, listing each CDR3 protein once. The table records 790,000 or so distinct CDR3 sequences, about 47% of them present only once. The sequencing input was blood. These TCRs come from an older man in good health.

This clonotype was seen more than once but under ten times. The CDR3 DNA sequence: TGTGCCAGCAGTCCAATACGGGGCGCCTATGGCTACACCTTC. Encoded protein: CASSPIRGAYGYTF. The rearrangement links TRBV7-2 to TRBJ1-2, with D perhaps TRBD1 (5 bases). The V end was cut by 6 bases, the J end by 4 bases, with 15 bases between. The CDR3 extends over 14 amino acids. The germline V gene has CDR1 SGHTA and CDR2 FQGNSA.

This clonotype was detected only a few times. This chain connects TRBV3-1 to TRBJ2-5; 11 nucleotides line up with TRBD2. Germline-derived CDR1 and CDR2 are LGHDT and YNNKEL (reference sequence). The CDR3 spans 17 residues. V was clipped by 3 bases and J by 5 bases; unmatched bases: 11. CDR3 protein: CASSHLAGGYLSETQYF. The CDR3 nucleotides read TGTGCCAGCAGCCATCTAGCGGGGGGATACCTCAGCGAGACCCAGTACTTC.

The genes are TRBV10-3 and TRBJ2-3, with TRBD1 matching 8 bases. With 6 bases clipped from V and 5 bases from J, the junction kept 7 bases outside the gene matches. The CDR3 contains 14 residues. CDR1 ENHRY and CDR2 SYGVKD come from the germline V gene. The CDR3: CAIRTGQGLDTQYF. The DNA of the CDR3 is TGTGCCATCAGAACAGGACAGGGATTAGATACGCAGTATTTT.

The V and J genes are TRBV20-1 and TRBJ2-5; TRBD2 matches 10 bases. Germline trimming cut 3 bases from V and 4 bases from J; bases unmatched to any gene: 8. CDR3 size: 15 residues. The germline CDR1 and CDR2 sequences are DFQATT and SNEGSKA (reference sequence). CDR3 DNA sequence: TGCAGTGCTAGGCTATCTAGCGGGAGTAGAGAGACCCAGTACTTC. Translated: CSARLSSGSRETQYF.

The rearrangement links TRBV5-5 to TRBJ1-4; D may be TRBD1 (5 bases). Between the trimmed V and J ends, which lost 4 bases and 1 base, there was a span of 11 bases. Germline lookup yields CDR1 SGHKS and CDR2 YYEKEE (reference sequence). CDR3 length: 15 residues. CDR3 DNA: TGTGCCAGCAGCATCGACAGAAAAACTAATGAAAAACTGTTTTTT. It is translated as CASSIDRKTNEKLFF. The full variable domain, its missing parts supplied by reference TRBV5-5 and TRBJ1-4, is DAGVTQSPTHLIKTRGQQVTLRCSPISGHKSVSWYQQVLGQGPQFIFQYYEKEERGRGNFPDRFSARQFPNYSSELNVNALLLGDSALYLCASSIDRKTNEKLFFGSGTQLSVL.

Written as DNA, the CDR3 is TGCAGCGTTGAAAAGGGGGCGCCCAATGAGCAGTTCTTC. This sequence encodes CSVEKGAPNEQFF. The chain combines TRBV29-1 with TRBJ2-1; 7 nucleotides match TRBD1. From germline, CDR1 is SQVTM and CDR2 ANQGSEA. Trimming took 2 bases from V and 6 from J; bases not matched to a gene: 4. The CDR3 contains 13 residues.

The chain employs TRBV29-1 and TRBJ2-3; 9 nucleotides match TRBD2. The CDR3 has 14 residues. Germline CDR1 reads SQVTM; CDR2 reads ANQGSEA. J lost 1 base, V lost 6 bases, and 5 bases had no gene match. The DNA of the CDR3 is TGCAGCGTAAGCGTAGCGGGGGGCACAGATACGCAGTATTTT. Encoded protein: CSVSVAGGTDTQYF.

The chain links TRBV7-9 to TRBJ2-5; a weak D match, TRBD1 (5 bases). Deletions cut 8 bases from V and 1 base from J, with 11 bases between. CDR1 and CDR2 from the germline V gene are SEHNR and FQNEAQ (reference sequence). The CDR3 contains 13 residues. The CDR3 bases are TGTGCCAGCGGTGTCAGGGTCCAAGAGACCCAGTACTTC. It codes for CASGVRVQETQYF. The variable domain in full, completed from reference TRBV7-9 and TRBJ2-5, reads DTGVSQNPRHKITKRGQNVTFRCDPISEHNRLYWYRQTLGQGPEFLTYFQNEAQLEKSRLLSDRFSAERPKGSFSTLEIQRTEQGDSAMYLCASGVRVQETQYFGPGTRLLVL.

The V call is TRBV4-1, the J call TRBJ2-7, with TRBD1 matching 7 bases. CDR3 length equals 15 residues. CDR1 is MGHRA and CDR2 is YSYEKL in the germline V gene. J was trimmed by 4 bases and V by 4 bases; bases with no gene match: 10. The CDR3 sequence is CASSPNPGQPYEQYF. The DNA of the CDR3 is TGCGCCAGCAGCCCCAACCCGGGACAGCCATACGAGCAGTACTTC.

The chain is built from TRBV15 and TRBJ1-4; TRBD1 is a possible D gene (5 bases). Per the germline V gene, CDR1 is LNHNV and CDR2 is YYDKDF (reference sequence). The CDR3 runs to 15 residues. Trimming left V 6 bases short and J 0 bases short, with 11 bases between. Here the CDR3 reads CATRGHPTTNEKLFF. As DNA, the CDR3 is TGTGCCACCAGAGGACACCCAACAACTAATGAAAAACTGTTTTTT.

This chain joins TRBV27 and TRBJ2-7; D not certain. V gave up 8 bases and J gave up 9 bases, with 23 bases separating them. Per the germline V gene, CDR1 is MNHEY and CDR2 is SMNVEV (reference sequence). The CDR3 consists of 14 residues. In nucleotides, the CDR3 is TGTGCCAGCGCCTCGCGCGGAGTCCCTCCTCCGCAGTACTTC. Encoded protein: CASASRGVPPPQYF.

Notes on this clonotype: Being one base from a much bigger clone, this may be a read error. The rearrangement uses TRBV12-3 or TRBV12-4 and TRBJ2-7; 9 bases match TRBD2. CDR3 length: 15 amino acids. CDR3 DNA sequence: TGTGTCAGCAGTCTTGGTAGCGGGAGCTCCTACGAGCAGTACTTC. Encoded protein: CVSSLGSGSSYEQYF.

In this sample, this clonotype turned up once. The chain carries TRBV20-1 and TRBJ1-1; D gene unclear. Between the trimmed V and J ends, which lost 4 bases and 9 bases, there was a span of 12 bases. Germline values: CDR1 DFQATT, CDR2 SNEGSKA (reference sequence). This CDR3 comprises 11 residues. DNA of the CDR3: TGCAGTGCTAATAGCGGCAGAAAAGCTTTCTTT. Its translation: CSANSGRKAFF.

Notes on this clonotype: Its ends do not fully match the called genes, so a read error is possible. V usage is TRBV2 and J usage is TRBJ2-7; 9 nucleotides line up with TRBD1. CDR1 is SNHLY, CDR2 FYNNEI, per germline. This CDR3 has 14 residues. The CDR3 sequence is CASRGTGIIYEQYF. The CDR3 bases are TGTGCCAGCAGGGGGACAGGGATTATCTACGAGCAATACTTC.